One and the same sample provided the 17 T cell receptor beta chains below, sequenced in a study of naive and memory T cell subsets. Two oligonucleotides, mixed equimolar, formed the beta constant-region primer covering TRBC1 and TRBC2. TCRdb redid the calling of the UMI-ligation and nested PCR reads with MiXCR, one entry per CDR3 protein. Here the sample spans around 160,000 distinct CDR3 sequences, about 17% being singletons. Sequences were obtained from naive CD4+ T cells from blood. Source of these receptors: a human donor in good health.

This clonotype was seen a handful of times. The J gene is TRBJ2-1, the V gene TRBV9; 9 bases line up with TRBD1. The V gene end was trimmed by 3 bases and the J gene end by 4 bases; junction bases not matched to a gene: 5. The CDR3 is 15 residues long. Germline V CDR1 and CDR2: SGDLS, YYNGEE. The CDR3 coding sequence is TGTGCCAGCAGCGCTCCCGGGACAGGGTACAATGAGCAGTTCTTC. Amino acids: CASSAPGTGYNEQFF.

The chain is built from TRBV7-2 and TRBJ1-2, with D unclear. With 5 bases removed from V and 8 bases from J, the gap between germline ends came to 12 bases. Germline CDR1 is SGHTA and CDR2 is FQGNSA. The CDR3 runs to 12 residues. This CDR3 is CASSPGEKGYTF. The CDR3 nucleotides read TGTGCCAGCAGCCCCGGGGAGAAGGGCTACACCTTC.

This clonotype was seen more than once but under ten times. The rearrangement links TRBV6-1 to TRBJ1-1, with D tentatively TRBD1 (6 bases). The CDR3 has 13 amino acids. Germline CDR1 and CDR2: MNHNS and SASEGT. V lost 6 bases to trimming and J lost 3 bases, with 11 bases between them. This chain's CDR3 is CASRQGMDTEAFF. Here the CDR3 DNA reads TGTGCCAGCAGACAGGGAATGGACACTGAAGCTTTCTTT.

At least ten counts were recorded for this clonotype. The chain links TRBV29-1 to TRBJ2-1; TRBD2 might be the D (6 bases). Germline V gene lookup returns CDR1 SQVTM and CDR2 ANQGSEA. The CDR3 contains 14 residues. V lost 4 bases and J 5 bases, leaving 15 bases between the germline ends. The CDR3 DNA reads TGCAGCGTTGTTCCGTTTAGCGGACACAATGAGCAGTTCTTC. Translation: CSVVPFSGHNEQFF.

This clonotype was seen a few times. V and J are TRBV20-1 and TRBJ2-5, with D uncertain. The CDR3 has 12 amino acids. CDR1 and CDR2 (germline): DFQATT, SNEGSKA (reference sequence). V lost 5 bases, J lost 5 bases, and 12 bases lay in between. CDR3 nucleotides: TGCAGTGCTTCTCAGGCGGAGGAGACCCAGTACTTC. Amino acids: CSASQAEETQYF.

This clonotype occurred a few times. The chain uses TRBV20-1 and TRBJ2-5; D remains unclear. V shed 6 bases and J shed 4 bases, with 21 bases lying between them. Germline CDR1 reads DFQATT; CDR2 reads SNEGSKA (reference sequence). CDR3 length equals 15 residues. The CDR3 DNA follows: TGCAGTGCGGTGGGGATGGGCGGCCTAGGAGAGACCCAGTACTTC. It specifies CSAVGMGGLGETQYF.

Ten or more counts support this clonotype. The chain is built from TRBV4-1 and TRBJ1-5; 7 bases are shared with TRBD1. The CDR3 spans 15 residues. J gave up 3 bases and V 1 base, and 3 bases lay outside the gene matches. Germline V CDR1 and CDR2: MGHRA, YSYEKL. The CDR3 nucleotides are TGCGCCAGCAGCCAAGGCGACAGGGACAATCAGCCCCAGCATTTT. This sequence encodes CASSQGDRDNQPQHF.

The chain carries TRBV9 and TRBJ2-2; D could derive from TRBD1 or TRBD2 (5 bases each). Trimming stripped 3 bases from V and 0 bases from J, with 12 bases between. Germline V gene data show CDR1 as SGDLS and CDR2 as YYNGEE. This CDR3 region has 16 residues. This chain's CDR3 is CASSAGTDANTGELFF. The CDR3 DNA sequence: TGTGCCAGCAGCGCAGGGACGGACGCGAACACCGGGGAGCTGTTTTTT.

This clonotype was seen a few times. The chain carries TRBV12-3 or TRBV12-4 and TRBJ2-3; maybe TRBD2 (6 bases). V was pared by 6 bases and J by 1 base, with 14 bases between. CDR3 length: 15 amino acids. The CDR3 DNA reads TGTGCCAGCAGCCTGACTAGAGCGGGCACAGATACGCAGTATTTT. Its protein is CASSLTRAGTDTQYF.

This clonotype was detected only a few times. The chain combines TRBV7-2 with TRBJ2-5; tentatively, D is TRBD1 (6 bases). Trimming stripped 5 bases from V and 2 bases from J, with 15 bases between. CDR3 length: 15 residues. Per the germline V gene, CDR1 is SGHTA and CDR2 is FQGNSA. DNA for the CDR3: TGTGCCAGCAGCCCTAGCTCAGGGGTTCAAGAGACCCAGTACTTC. This encodes CASSPSSGVQETQYF.

This rearrangement joins TRBV28 to TRBJ2-7, with 9 bases matching TRBD2. The CDR3 is made up of 15 amino acids. Per germline, CDR1 MDHEN and CDR2 SYDVKM. With V trimmed by 5 bases and J by 2 bases, 7 bases remained unmatched. The DNA for the CDR3 is TGTGCCAGCAGTGAAACTAGCGGGTACACCTACGAGCAGTACTTC. It codes for CASSETSGYTYEQYF.

CDR3 coding DNA: TGTGCCAGCAGGAAAACTAGCGGGAGGACTACAGATACGCAGTATTTT. Its translation is CASRKTSGRTTDTQYF. J is TRBJ2-3 and V is TRBV6-2 or TRBV6-3; 12 bases fit TRBD2. The CDR3 is 16 amino acids. The V segment lost 6 bases and the J segment 3 bases; nucleotides outside the gene matches: 7. The germline CDR1 and CDR2 sequences are MNHEY and SVGEGT.

In this sample, this clonotype turned up many times. This chain uses TRBV5-1 with TRBJ2-3; 10 nucleotides align to TRBD2. Per germline, CDR1 SGHRS and CDR2 YFSETQ. V gave up 5 bases and J gave up 6 bases; unmatched junction bases: 9. This CDR3 is 15 amino acids long. The CDR3 is CASRGSGRAGDTQYF. The DNA for the CDR3 is TGCGCCAGCAGAGGGAGCGGGAGGGCCGGGGATACGCAGTATTTT.

The chain has TRBV30 and TRBJ1-1; D call uncertain. Trimming removed 0 bases from V and 1 base from J, with 6 bases in between. This CDR3 has 13 residues. CDR1 GTSNPN and CDR2 SVGIG come from the germline V gene (reference sequence). CDR3 DNA: TGTGCCTGGAGTGTCCGCACGAACACTGAAGCTTTCTTT. Translation: CAWSVRTNTEAFF.

The chain joins TRBV20-1 to TRBJ2-7; D not resolved. V gave up 5 bases and J gave up 1 base, with 18 bases separating them. The CDR3 length is 15 residues. Germline V gene sequence: CDR1 DFQATT, CDR2 SNEGSKA (reference sequence). CDR3 in DNA: TGCAGTGCTCTATTGGCAGGAAGTGTATCCTACGAGCAGTACTTC. Its translation: CSALLAGSVSYEQYF.

V is TRBV4-1 and J is TRBJ1-1; a weak D match, TRBD1 (6 bases). The CDR3 is 15 residues long. Trimming removed 1 base from V and 7 bases from J, with 16 bases in between. Looked up from germline, CDR1 is MGHRA and CDR2 is YSYEKL. The CDR3 loop is CASSQAPSGAREAFF. The CDR3 DNA follows: TGCGCCAGCAGCCAAGCCCCGTCAGGGGCCCGTGAAGCTTTCTTT.

The chain joins TRBV9 to TRBJ2-5; TRBD2 matches at 9 bases. The CDR3 runs 14 residues. J lost 5 bases, V lost 2 bases, and 4 bases had no gene match. Germline values: CDR1 SGDLS, CDR2 YYNGEE. This CDR3 reads CASSVAGGGETQYF. The CDR3, as DNA: TGTGCCAGCAGCGTTGCGGGAGGGGGGGAGACCCAGTACTTC.